The 3 T cell receptor beta chains below come from one sample, sequenced in a study of blood T cell repertoires in COVID-19. Profiling relied on immunoSEQ multiplex PCR, and the TCRdb table lists in-frame clones only, not all of them. The sample has more than 110,000 clones, roughly four fifths seen once; the top ten hold about 4.2%. Input material: peripheral blood. These receptors were taken from a woman aged 80 or over with acute or convalescent COVID-19.

This rearrangement joins TRBV6-1 to TRBJ1-5; D is ambiguous. This CDR3 is 13 amino acids long. Germline V gene sequence: CDR1 MNHNS, CDR2 SASEGT. V lost 1 base and J lost 5, with 6 bases in between. The CDR3 coding sequence is TGTGCCAGCAGTGAAGGGGAGGATCAGCCCCAGCATTTT. Its protein product is CASSEGEDQPQHF.

The chain is built from TRBV6-5 and TRBJ2-6; tentatively, D is TRBD1 (5 bases). This CDR3 region has 14 residues. Germline V gene lookup returns CDR1 MNHEY and CDR2 SVGAGI. The V gene lost 8 bases and the J gene lost 0 bases, with 8 bases spanning the gap. The DNA of the CDR3 is TGTGCCAGCGGCGACAGCTCTGGGGCCAACGTCCTGACTTTC. Its protein is CASGDSSGANVLTF.

The chain carries TRBV7-9 and TRBJ1-1; the D gene is possibly TRBD1 (6 bases). Trimming removed 1 base at V and 7 bases at J, with 16 bases between. Germline loops: CDR1 SEHNR, CDR2 FQNEAQ (reference sequence). The CDR3 contains 15 residues. The CDR3 DNA is TGTGCCAGCAGCTTAGGTTCGGGGACAAACCATGAAGCTTTCTTT. It translates to CASSLGSGTNHEAFF.